Shown below are 2 T cell receptor beta chains from a single sample sequenced in a study of T cells in Graves' hyperthyroidism and ophthalmopathy. RNA transcripts served as the template for amplifying TCR beta CDR3 regions. The HTBI set primed first-round TCR CDR3 RT-PCR. MiXCR was run by TCRdb on the multiplex PCR reads, yielding one entry per CDR3 protein. Seen here are hundreds of thousands of distinct CDR3 sequences, about 13% observed once, and the top ten hold 9.2%. The sample was blood. The receptors come from a woman under 30 with Graves' hyperthyroidism.

This clonotype has only a few counts. The V call is TRBV12-3 or TRBV12-4, the J call TRBJ1-3; 7 nucleotides match TRBD1. The length of the CDR3 is 14 residues. Losses at the gene ends were 4 bases for V and 4 bases for J; bases not matched to a gene: 4. The CDR3 loop is CASSSTGWGNTIYF. DNA of the CDR3: TGTGCCAGCAGTTCGACAGGGTGGGGAAACACCATATATTTT.

This clonotype was detected ten times or more. The V and J genes are TRBV28 and TRBJ1-6; D gene ambiguous. Per the germline V gene, CDR1 is MDHEN and CDR2 is SYDVKM. The V gene lost 7 bases and the J gene lost 5 bases, with 9 bases spanning the gap. The CDR3 has 13 amino acids. The CDR3 here is CASKYTNNSPLHF. CDR3 nucleotides: TGTGCCAGCAAGTACACCAATAATTCACCCCTCCACTTT.